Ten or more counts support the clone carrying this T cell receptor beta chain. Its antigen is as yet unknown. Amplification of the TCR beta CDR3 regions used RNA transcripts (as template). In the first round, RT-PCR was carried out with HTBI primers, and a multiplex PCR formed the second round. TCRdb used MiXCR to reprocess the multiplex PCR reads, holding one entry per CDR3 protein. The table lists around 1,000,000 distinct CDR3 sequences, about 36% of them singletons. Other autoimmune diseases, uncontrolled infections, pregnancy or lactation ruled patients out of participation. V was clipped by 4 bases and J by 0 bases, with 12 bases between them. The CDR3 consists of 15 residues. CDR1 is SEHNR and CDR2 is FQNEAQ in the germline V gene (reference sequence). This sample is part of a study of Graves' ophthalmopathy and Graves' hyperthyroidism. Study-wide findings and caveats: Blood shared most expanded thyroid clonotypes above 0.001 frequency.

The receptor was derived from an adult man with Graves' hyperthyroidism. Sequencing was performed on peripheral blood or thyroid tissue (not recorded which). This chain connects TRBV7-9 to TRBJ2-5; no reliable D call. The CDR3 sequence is CASSSSPDNQETQYF. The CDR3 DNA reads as TGTGCCAGCAGCTCCAGCCCGGATAACCAAGAGACCCAGTACTTC. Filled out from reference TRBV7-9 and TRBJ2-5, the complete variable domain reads DTGVSQNPRHKITKRGQNVTFRCDPISEHNRLYWYRQTLGQGPEFLTYFQNEAQLEKSRLLSDRFSAERPKGSFSTLEIQRTEQGDSAMYLCASSSSPDNQETQYFGPGTRLLVL.